The source of this T cell receptor beta chain is a study of blood T cells in healthy people across ages. General study results and limits: Investigators viewed diversity estimates from one million T cells as underestimates, the study reported. TCR beta diversity was tightly associated with the proportion of naive T cells.

Concerning this clonotype itself: No antigen is known for it. A much bigger clone sits one base away, suggesting this may be a read error. Given the absence of the conserved phenylalanine or tryptophan at the CDR3 end, a read error is likely.

A second roughly 6 to 11 cycle PCR used barcoded and J-beta primers. Every cDNA molecule bore a tag from a template-switch adaptor containing 12 random nucleotides. TCRdb itself ran the 5' RACE reads through MiXCR, one entry per CDR3 protein. The sample lists about 700,000 distinct CDR3 sequences; about 30% were seen once. Trimming pared 3 bases from V and 7 bases from J, leaving 7 bases between. The CDR3 is made up of 12 amino acids. Germline V gene lookup returns CDR1 MNHNS and CDR2 SASEGT. The chain carries TRBV6-1 and TRBJ2-1; unclear D gene. This sequence was found in an elderly woman in good health. Sequenced: blood. CDR3 coding DNA: TGTGCCAGCAGTGATCTGTGGAATGAGCAGTTCTAC. This sequence encodes CASSDLWNEQFY.